This T cell receptor beta chain originates from a study of immune evolution from preneoplasia to lung adenocarcinoma. The data were produced by immunoSEQ multiplex PCR, yet TCRdb's version contains in-frame clones alone and is incomplete. The repertoire holds several thousand clones, with around 78% as singletons. In germline, CDR1 is KGHSH, CDR2 LQKENI. V lost 6 bases, J lost 6 bases, and 8 bases stayed unmatched. The CDR3 is 15 amino acids. Input material: FFPE lung adenocarcinoma in situ tissue. This TCR derives from a person between 55 and 80 years old with lung adenocarcinoma. This chain connects TRBV18 to TRBJ1-6; 7 positions agree with TRBD1. CDR3: CASSLGDSINSPLHF. CDR3 coding DNA: TGTGCCAGCTCCCTCGGGGACAGCATTAATTCACCCCTCCACTTT.